The entry below gives a single TCR beta chain sequence along with its context. As yet, its antigen is unknown. This sample is drawn from a study of cytomegalovirus exposure and HLA in healthy donors. The study, taken as a whole, reports: It was reported that TCR beta sequences correctly inferred the HLA-A and HLA-B alleles for most subjects.

Though probably carrying unrecorded immune exposures, donors were nominally healthy at sampling. Primers included in the PCR were 60 Vbeta and 13 Jbeta primers. Assay: immunoSEQ multiplex PCR; the TCRdb copy retains only in-frame clones and omits some. The top ten clones hold approximately 3.7% of a sample with 85,000 to 130,000 clones, 79% of them seen once. The germline gives CDR1 SGHTA, CDR2 FQGNSA. Trimming took off 5 bases at V and 0 bases at J, with 14 bases between the two ends. There are 15 residues in the CDR3. Sample: PBMCs. V usage is TRBV7-2 and J usage is TRBJ2-7; tentatively, D is TRBD1 (6 bases). This clonotype was sampled from a female donor in good health and CMV-seropositive. The CDR3 spells CASSPTPGASYEQYF. The DNA for the CDR3 is TGTGCCAGCAGCCCCACCCCAGGGGCCTCCTACGAGCAGTACTTC.